This T cell receptor (beta chain) was identified in a study of shared clonotypes between healthy human individuals. Sequenced by immunoSEQ multiplex PCR; TCRdb stores in-frame clones only, minus some. The sample contains around 1.5 million clones, around 98% of which appear only once. The germline V gene has CDR1 SGHRS and CDR2 YFSETQ. The CDR3 loop spans 16 amino acids. V was trimmed by 4 bases and J by 2 bases, leaving 15 bases between them. The V call is TRBV5-1, the J call TRBJ2-2; weak D call: TRBD2 (5 bases). Sequencing was performed on naive CD4+ T cells sorted from blood. Sample subset: CD45RA+ positively selected. The receptor was isolated from a man younger than 45 in good health. The CDR3 region has the DNA TGCGCCAGCAGCCCCCCATTGGAGGAAAACACCGGGGAGCTGTTTTTT. It specifies CASSPPLEENTGELFF.